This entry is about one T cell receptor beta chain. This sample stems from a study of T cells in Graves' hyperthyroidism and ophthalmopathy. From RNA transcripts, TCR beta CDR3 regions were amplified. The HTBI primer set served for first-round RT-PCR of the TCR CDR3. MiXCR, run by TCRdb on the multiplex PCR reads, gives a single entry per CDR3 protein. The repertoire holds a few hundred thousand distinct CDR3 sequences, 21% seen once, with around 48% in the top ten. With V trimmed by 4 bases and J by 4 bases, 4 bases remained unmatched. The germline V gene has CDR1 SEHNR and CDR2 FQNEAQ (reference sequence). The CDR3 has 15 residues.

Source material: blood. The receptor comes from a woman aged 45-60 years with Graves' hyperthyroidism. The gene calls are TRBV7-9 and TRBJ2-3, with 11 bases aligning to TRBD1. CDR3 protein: CASSSGQGASDTQYF. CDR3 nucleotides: TGTGCCAGCAGCTCTGGACAGGGGGCGTCAGATACGCAGTATTTT.